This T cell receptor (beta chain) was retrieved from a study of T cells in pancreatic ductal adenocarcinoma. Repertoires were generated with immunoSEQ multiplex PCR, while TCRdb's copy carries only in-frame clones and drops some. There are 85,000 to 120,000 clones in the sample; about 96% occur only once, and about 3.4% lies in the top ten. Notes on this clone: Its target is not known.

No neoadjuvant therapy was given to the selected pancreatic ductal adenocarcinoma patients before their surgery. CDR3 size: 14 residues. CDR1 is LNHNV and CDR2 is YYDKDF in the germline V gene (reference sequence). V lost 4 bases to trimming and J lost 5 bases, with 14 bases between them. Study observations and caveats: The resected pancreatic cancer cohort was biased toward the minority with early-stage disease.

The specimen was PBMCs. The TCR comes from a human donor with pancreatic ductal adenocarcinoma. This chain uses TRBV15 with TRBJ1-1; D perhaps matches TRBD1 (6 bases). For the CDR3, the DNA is TGTGCCACCAGCAATCGCAGGGGCGGAACTGAAGCTTTCTTT. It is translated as CATSNRRGGTEAFF. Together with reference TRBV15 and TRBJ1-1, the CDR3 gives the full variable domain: DAMVIQNPRYQVTQFGKPVTLSCSQTLNHNVMYWYQQKSSQAPKLLFHYYDKDFNNEADTPDNFQSRRPNTSFCFLDIRSPGLGDTAMYLCATSNRRGGTEAFFGQGTRLTVV.